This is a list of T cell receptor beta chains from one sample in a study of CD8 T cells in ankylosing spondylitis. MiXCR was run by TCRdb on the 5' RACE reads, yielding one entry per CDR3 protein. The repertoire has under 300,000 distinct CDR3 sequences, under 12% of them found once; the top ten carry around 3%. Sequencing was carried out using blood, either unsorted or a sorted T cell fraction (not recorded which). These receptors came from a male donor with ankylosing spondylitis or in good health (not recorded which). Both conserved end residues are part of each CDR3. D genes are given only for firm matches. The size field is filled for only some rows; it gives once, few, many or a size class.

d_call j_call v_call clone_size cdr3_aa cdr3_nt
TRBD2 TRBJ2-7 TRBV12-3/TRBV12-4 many CASSLFGSGSYEQYF TGTGCCAGCAGTCTCTTTGGTAGCGGGAGTTACGAGCAGTACTTC
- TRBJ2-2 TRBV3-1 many CASSSLRAFGELFF TGTGCCAGCAGTTCCCTTCGCGCGTTCGGGGAGCTGTTTTTT
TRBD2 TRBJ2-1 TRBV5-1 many CASNPPGTSKIGEQFF TGCGCCAGCAACCCCCCCGGGACTAGTAAAATCGGTGAGCAGTTCTTC
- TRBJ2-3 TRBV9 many CASSVSGQLDTQYF TGTGCCAGCAGCGTATCCGGACAGCTAGATACGCAGTATTTT
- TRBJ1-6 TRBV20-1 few CSALPPGLNSPLHF TGCAGTGCTCTCCCGCCAGGACTTAATTCACCCCTCCACTTT
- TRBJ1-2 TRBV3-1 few CASSRGSGGGYTF TGTGCCAGCAGCCGCGGGTCCGGGGGAGGCTACACCTTC
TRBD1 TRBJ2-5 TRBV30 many CASTGGAGETQYF TGTGCCAGCACAGGGGGCGCGGGTGAGACCCAGTACTTC
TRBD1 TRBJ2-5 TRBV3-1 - CASSQHLSRGLGETQYF TGTGCCAGCAGCCAACACCTCTCCAGGGGGCTAGGAGAGACCCAGTACTTC
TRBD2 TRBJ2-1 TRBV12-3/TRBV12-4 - CASRYGTIYNEQFF TGTGCCAGCAGGTACGGGACTATATACAATGAGCAGTTCTTC
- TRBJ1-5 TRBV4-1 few CASSQGSQVNQPQHF TGCGCCAGCAGCCAAGGGAGTCAGGTCAATCAGCCCCAGCATTTT
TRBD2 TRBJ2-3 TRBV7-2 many CASSLIWGYGGTDTQYF TGTGCCAGCAGCTTAATATGGGGGTACGGGGGGACAGATACGCAGTATTTT
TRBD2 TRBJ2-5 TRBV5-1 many CASSSGTSVQETQYF TGCGCCAGCAGCTCTGGGACTAGCGTCCAAGAGACCCAGTACTTC
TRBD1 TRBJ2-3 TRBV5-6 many CASSRDRGRTDTQYF TGTGCCAGCAGTCGGGACAGGGGACGCACAGATACGCAGTATTTT
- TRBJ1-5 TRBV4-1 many CASSQGDGHSNQPQHF TGCGCCAGCAGCCAAGGGGACGGTCATAGCAATCAGCCCCAGCATTTT
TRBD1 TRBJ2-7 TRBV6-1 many CASSRPSTGGEQYF TGTGCCAGCAGTAGACCATCTACAGGGGGCGAGCAGTACTTC
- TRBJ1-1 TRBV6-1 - CASSSYTEAFF TGTGCCAGCAGCTCCTACACTGAAGCTTTCTTT
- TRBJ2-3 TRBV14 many CASSQDWAGANTQYF TGTGCCAGCAGCCAAGATTGGGCGGGGGCGAATACGCAGTATTTT
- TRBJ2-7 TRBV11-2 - CASSLYGTQYEQYF TGTGCCAGCAGCTTGTACGGGACACAGTACGAGCAGTACTTC
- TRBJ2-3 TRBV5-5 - CASSLNGGLGSTQYF TGTGCCAGCAGCTTAAATGGGGGGCTCGGGAGTACGCAGTATTTT
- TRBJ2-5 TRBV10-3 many CAISVKPPGEETQYF TGTGCCATCAGTGTTAAGCCCCCCGGGGAAGAGACCCAGTACTTC
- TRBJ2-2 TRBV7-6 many CASSLTKGLANTGELFF TGTGCCAGCAGCTTAACAAAGGGTCTCGCGAACACCGGGGAGCTGTTTTTT
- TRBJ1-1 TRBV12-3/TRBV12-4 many CASSPEGGLVNTEAFF TGTGCCAGCAGTCCCGAGGGGGGGCTGGTGAACACTGAAGCTTTCTTT
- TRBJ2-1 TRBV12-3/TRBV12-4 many CASTLGSEQFF TGTGCCAGCACCCTCGGTAGTGAGCAGTTCTTC
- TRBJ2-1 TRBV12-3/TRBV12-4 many CASSPLLNDWYNEQFF TGTGCCAGCAGTCCCCTCCTCAATGACTGGTACAATGAGCAGTTCTTC
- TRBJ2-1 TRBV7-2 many CASSLAPPSNEQFF TGTGCCAGCAGCTTAGCTCCCCCTAGCAATGAGCAGTTCTTC
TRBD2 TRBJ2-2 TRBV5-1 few CASSLTSGGTGELFF TGCGCCAGCAGCTTGACTAGCGGGGGCACCGGGGAGCTGTTTTTT
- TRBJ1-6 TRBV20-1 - CSATPQVDSPLHF TGCAGTGCTACGCCCCAGGTGGATTCACCCCTCCACTTT